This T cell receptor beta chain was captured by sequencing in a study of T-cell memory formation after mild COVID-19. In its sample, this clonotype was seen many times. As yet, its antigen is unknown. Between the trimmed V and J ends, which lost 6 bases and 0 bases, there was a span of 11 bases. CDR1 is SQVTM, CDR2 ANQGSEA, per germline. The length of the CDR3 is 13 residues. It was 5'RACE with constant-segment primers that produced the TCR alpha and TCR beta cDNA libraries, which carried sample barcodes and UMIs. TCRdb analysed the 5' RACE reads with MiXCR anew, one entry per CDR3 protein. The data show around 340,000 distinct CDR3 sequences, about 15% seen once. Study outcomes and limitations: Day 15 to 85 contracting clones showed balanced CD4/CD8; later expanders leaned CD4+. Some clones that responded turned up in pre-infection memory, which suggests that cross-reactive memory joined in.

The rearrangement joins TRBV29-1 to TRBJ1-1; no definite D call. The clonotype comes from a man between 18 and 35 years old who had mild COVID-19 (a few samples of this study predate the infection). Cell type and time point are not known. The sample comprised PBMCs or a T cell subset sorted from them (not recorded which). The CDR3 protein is CSVRGGMNTEAFF. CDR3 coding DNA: TGCAGCGTCCGGGGTGGTATGAACACTGAAGCTTTCTTT.